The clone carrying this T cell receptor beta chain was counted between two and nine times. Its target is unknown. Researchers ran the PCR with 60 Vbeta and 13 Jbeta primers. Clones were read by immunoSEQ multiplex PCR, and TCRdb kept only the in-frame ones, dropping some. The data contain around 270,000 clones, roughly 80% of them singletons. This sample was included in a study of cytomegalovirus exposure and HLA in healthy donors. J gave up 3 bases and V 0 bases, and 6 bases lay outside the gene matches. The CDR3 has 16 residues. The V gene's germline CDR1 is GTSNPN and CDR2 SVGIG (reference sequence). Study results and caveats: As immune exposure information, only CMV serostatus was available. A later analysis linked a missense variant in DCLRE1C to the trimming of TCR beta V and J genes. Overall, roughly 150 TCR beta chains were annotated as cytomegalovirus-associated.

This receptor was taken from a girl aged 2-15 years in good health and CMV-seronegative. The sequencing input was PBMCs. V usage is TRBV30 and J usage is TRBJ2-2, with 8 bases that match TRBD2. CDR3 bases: TGTGCCTGGAGTGTACCGGACGGGAGGGACACCGGGGAGCTGTTTTTT. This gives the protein CAWSVPDGRDTGELFF.